Below are 13 T cell receptor beta chains sequenced from a single sample in a study of blood T cell repertoires in COVID-19. Generated by immunoSEQ multiplex PCR, the TCRdb table keeps only in-frame clones and is missing some. The data show around 150,000 clones, with around four fifths seen just once and about 7.7% held by the top ten. Sequencing input: PBMCs or T cells enriched from blood (not recorded which). The receptor set was obtained from a man aged 50 or older who had recovered from COVID-19.

The V and J genes are TRBV13 and TRBJ2-2; a weak D match, TRBD1 (7 bases). Trimming shortened V by 4 bases and J by 4 bases, and 13 bases separated the two germline ends. The CDR3 is made up of 15 amino acids. Germline V gene lookup returns CDR1 PRHDT and CDR2 FYEKMQ (reference sequence). The CDR3 region is CASSWRGRGTGELFF. In DNA, the CDR3 is TGTGCCAGCAGCTGGAGGGGGCGAGGCACCGGGGAGCTGTTTTTT.

The V and J genes are TRBV7-2 and TRBJ2-3, with 9 positions matching TRBD2. The CDR3 extends over 18 amino acids. V lost 3 bases to trimming and J lost 4 bases; unmatched junction nucleotides: 14. The V gene's germline CDR1 is SGHTA and CDR2 FQGNSA. Written as DNA, the CDR3 is TGTGCCAGCAGCTTTAAACCCATTGGCGGGGGGGCATCAGATACGCAGTATTTT. As protein: CASSFKPIGGGASDTQYF. The full variable domain, its missing parts supplied by reference TRBV7-2 and TRBJ2-3, is GAGVSQSPSNKVTEKGKDVELRCDPISGHTALYWYRQSLGQGLEFLIYFQGNSAPDKSGLPSDRFSAERTGGSVSTLTIQRTQQEDSAVYLCASSFKPIGGGASDTQYFGPGTRLTVL.

The genes are TRBV9 and TRBJ1-6; the D gene is possibly TRBD1 (6 bases). Trimming cost V 4 bases and J 7 bases, with 12 bases left between them. The CDR3 is made up of 14 amino acids. From germline, CDR1 is SGDLS and CDR2 YYNGEE. In nucleotides, the CDR3 is TGTGCCAGCAGCCCAGGGGCGGAAAATTCACCCCTCCACTTT. Its protein is CASSPGAENSPLHF.

The chain links TRBV11-1 to TRBJ2-3; D is perhaps TRBD2 (5 bases). CDR3 length equals 15 residues. Germline V CDR1 and CDR2: SGHAT, FQDESV (reference sequence). Trimming cost V 6 bases and J 6 bases, with 19 bases left between them. The chain's CDR3 is CASSVASSRFDTQYF. CDR3 bases: TGTGCCAGCAGTGTAGCTAGCTCTAGATTCGATACGCAGTATTTT.

CDR3 sequence reads: CASRPYQDHYEQYF. The CDR3 bases are TGTGCCAGCAGACCTTACCAGGATCACTACGAGCAGTACTTC. The rearrangement joins TRBV13 to TRBJ2-7, with D unresolved. Trimming shortened V by 6 bases and J by 3 bases, and 15 bases separated the two germline ends. The length of the CDR3 is 14 residues. Looked up from germline, CDR1 is PRHDT and CDR2 is FYEKMQ (reference sequence).

A few counts support this clone. V usage is TRBV10-2 and J usage is TRBJ2-1; 7 nucleotides match TRBD1. In germline, CDR1 is WSHSY, CDR2 SAAADI. Trimming removed 0 bases from V and 8 bases from J; junction bases left unmatched: 4. The CDR3 covers 14 residues. CDR3 bases: TGCGCCAGCAGTGAGTCGACAGGGCGCGATGAGCAGTTCTTC. As protein: CASSESTGRDEQFF.

V and J are TRBV5-1 and TRBJ2-1, with D possibly matching TRBD2 (6 bases). The CDR3 contains 15 residues. Trimming removed 4 bases from V and 8 bases from J, with 19 bases in between. Germline lookup yields CDR1 SGHRS and CDR2 YFSETQ. CDR3: CASSPGVSRLDEQFF. In DNA, the CDR3 is TGCGCCAGCAGCCCGGGAGTGTCCCGCCTCGATGAGCAGTTCTTC. Complete variable domain (other parts from reference TRBV5-1 and TRBJ2-1): KAGVTQTPRYLIKTRGQQVTLSCSPISGHRSVSWYQQTPGQGLQFLFEYFSETQRNKGNFPGRFSGRQFSNSRSEMNVSTLELGDSALYLCASSPGVSRLDEQFFGPGTRLTVL.

The genes are TRBV5-4 and TRBJ1-6, with TRBD1 as a possible D gene (5 bases). Germline CDR1 is SGHNT and CDR2 is YYREEE (reference sequence). V lost 0 bases and J lost 8, with 21 bases in between. The CDR3 sequence is 18 residues long. CDR3 protein: CASSLEPGAAPTHSPLHF. The CDR3 DNA sequence: TGTGCCAGCAGCTTGGAACCTGGGGCAGCGCCGACACATTCACCCCTCCACTTT.

The V gene is TRBV18, the J gene TRBJ2-1; 7 bases are shared with TRBD2. V lost 2 bases and J lost 3; bases outside the gene matches: 4. Germline V lookup: CDR1 KGHSH, CDR2 LQKENI. There are 15 residues in the CDR3. The CDR3 nucleotides read TGTGCCAGCTCACCAGTTCGGACTAGCTACAATGAGCAGTTCTTC. Translated, it gives CASSPVRTSYNEQFF.

The V and J genes are TRBV11-2 and TRBJ2-1; D unclear. This CDR3 has 12 residues. The ends were cut back, 5 bases at V and 4 bases at J, with 6 bases in the middle. CDR1 is SGHAT and CDR2 is FQNNGV in the germline V gene. This CDR3 is CASSRQYNEQFF. The CDR3 DNA follows: TGTGCCAGCAGCCGTCAGTACAATGAGCAGTTCTTC.

The gene calls are TRBV19 and TRBJ1-1; 7 bases are shared with TRBD1. This CDR3 spans 15 amino acids. Germline CDR1 LNHDA, CDR2 SQIVND (reference sequence). V lost 5 bases, J lost 0 bases, and 6 bases stayed unmatched. The CDR3 region is CASSLGQHLNTEAFF. The DNA of the CDR3 is TGTGCCAGTAGTCTGGGACAGCACTTGAACACTGAAGCTTTCTTT.

The chain has TRBV4-1 and TRBJ1-5; no firm D call. Germline loops: CDR1 MGHRA, CDR2 YSYEKL. The CDR3 extends over 13 amino acids. Trimming stripped 5 bases from V and 3 bases from J, with 8 bases between. CDR3 bases: TGCGCCAGCAGCACACAGTTCAATCAGCCCCAGCATTTT. Residues: CASSTQFNQPQHF.

V gene TRBV12-3 or TRBV12-4 combines with J gene TRBJ1-5; D unclear. The CDR3 spans 13 residues. The V end lost 0 bases, the J end lost 4 bases, and 4 bases lay between the germline ends. The CDR3 sequence is CASSLAQNQPQHF. In DNA form, the CDR3 reads TGTGCCAGCAGTTTAGCACAGAATCAGCCCCAGCATTTT.